This T cell receptor beta chain appears in the sequencing data of a study of neurological immune-mediated disorders. The CDR3 is 15 amino acids. V was pared by 1 base and J by 1 base, with 7 bases between. CDR1 LGHNA and CDR2 YNFKEQ come from the germline V gene. In this sample, this clonotype turned up many times. The cDNA came from 5'RACE with 10-nucleotide random UMIs. From the 5' RACE reads, TCRdb called clonotypes with MiXCR, one entry per CDR3 protein. The data hold fewer than 20,000 distinct CDR3 sequences, with roughly 9% observed a single time. The receptor comes from a man aged 50 to 59 in good health. The chain is built from TRBV4-2 and TRBJ2-2; tentatively, D is TRBD1 or TRBD2 (5 bases each). The sample consisted of CD8+ T cells from blood. The CDR3 here is CASSQGDVNTGELFF. CDR3 bases: TGTGCCAGCAGCCAAGGGGACGTGAACACCGGGGAGCTGTTTTTT.